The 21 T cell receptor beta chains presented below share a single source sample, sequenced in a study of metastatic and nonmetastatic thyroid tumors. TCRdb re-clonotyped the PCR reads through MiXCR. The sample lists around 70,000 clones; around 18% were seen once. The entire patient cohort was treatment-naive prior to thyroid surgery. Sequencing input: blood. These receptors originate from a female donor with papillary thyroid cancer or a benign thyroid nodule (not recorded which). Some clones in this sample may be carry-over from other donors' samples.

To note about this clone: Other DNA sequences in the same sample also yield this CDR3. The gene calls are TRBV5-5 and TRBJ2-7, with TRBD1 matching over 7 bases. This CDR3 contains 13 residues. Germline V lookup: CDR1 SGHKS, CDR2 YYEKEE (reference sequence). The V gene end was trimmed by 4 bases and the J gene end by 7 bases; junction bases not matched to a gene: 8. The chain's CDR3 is CASSLGTVYEQYF. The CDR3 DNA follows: TGTGCCAGCAGCCTCGGGACAGTCTATGAGCAGTACTTC.

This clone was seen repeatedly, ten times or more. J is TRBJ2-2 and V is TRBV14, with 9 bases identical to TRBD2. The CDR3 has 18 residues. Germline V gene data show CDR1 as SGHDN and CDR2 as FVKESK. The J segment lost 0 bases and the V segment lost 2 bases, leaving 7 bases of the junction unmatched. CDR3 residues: CASSQLAGVRTNTGELFF. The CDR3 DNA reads TGTGCCAGCAGCCAATTAGCGGGAGTGAGGACGAACACCGGGGAGCTGTTTTTT.

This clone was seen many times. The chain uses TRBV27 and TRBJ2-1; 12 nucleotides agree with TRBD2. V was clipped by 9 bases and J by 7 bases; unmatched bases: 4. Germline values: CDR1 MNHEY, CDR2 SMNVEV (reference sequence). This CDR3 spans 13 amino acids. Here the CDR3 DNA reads TGTGCCAGTCGACTAGCGGGAGATAATGAGCAGTTCTTC. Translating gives CASRLAGDNEQFF.

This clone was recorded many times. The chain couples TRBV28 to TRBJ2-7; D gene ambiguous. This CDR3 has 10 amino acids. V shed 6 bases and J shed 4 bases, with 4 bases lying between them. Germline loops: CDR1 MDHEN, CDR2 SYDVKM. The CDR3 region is CASRGYEQYF. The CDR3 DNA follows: TGTGCCAGCAGAGGATACGAGCAGTACTTC.

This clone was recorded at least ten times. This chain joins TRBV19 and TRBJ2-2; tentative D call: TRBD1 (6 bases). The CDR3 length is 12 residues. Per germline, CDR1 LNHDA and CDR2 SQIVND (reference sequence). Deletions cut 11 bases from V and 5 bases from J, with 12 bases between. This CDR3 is CASGAGTGELFF. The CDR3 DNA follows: TGTGCCTCAGGGGCAGGAACCGGGGAGCTGTTTTTT. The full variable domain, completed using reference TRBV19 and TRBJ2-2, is DGGITQSPKYLFRKEGQNVTLSCEQNLNHDAMYWYRQDPGQGLRLIYYSQIVNDFQKGDIAEGYSVSREKKESFPLTVTSAQKNPTAFYLCASGAGTGELFFGEGSRLTVL.

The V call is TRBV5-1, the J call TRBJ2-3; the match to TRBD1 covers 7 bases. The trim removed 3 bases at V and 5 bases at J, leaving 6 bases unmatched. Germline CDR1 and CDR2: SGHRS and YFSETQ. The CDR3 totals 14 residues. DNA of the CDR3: TGCGCCAGCAGCTGGGACAGTACACAAGATACGCAGTATTTT. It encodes CASSWDSTQDTQYF.

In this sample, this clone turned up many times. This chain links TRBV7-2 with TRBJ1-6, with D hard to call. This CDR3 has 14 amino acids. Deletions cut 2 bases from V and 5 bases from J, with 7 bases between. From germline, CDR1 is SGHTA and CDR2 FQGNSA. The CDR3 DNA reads TGTGCCAGCAGCTTATTCCCGGATAATTCACCCCTCCACTTT. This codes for CASSLFPDNSPLHF.

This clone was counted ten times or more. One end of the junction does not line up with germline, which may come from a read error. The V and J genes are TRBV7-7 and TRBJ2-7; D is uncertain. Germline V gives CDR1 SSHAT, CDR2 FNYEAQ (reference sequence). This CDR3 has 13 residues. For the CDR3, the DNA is TGTGCTAGCAGCTTAGAAGTTGGTTACGAGCAGTACTTC. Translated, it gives CASSLEVGYEQYF. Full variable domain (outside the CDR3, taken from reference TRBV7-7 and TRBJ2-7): GAGVSQSPRYKVTKRGQDVTLRCDPISSHATLYWYQQALGQGPEFLTYFNYEAQPDKSGLPSDRFSAERPEGSISTLTIQRTEQRDSAMYRCASSLEVGYEQYFGPGTRLTVT.

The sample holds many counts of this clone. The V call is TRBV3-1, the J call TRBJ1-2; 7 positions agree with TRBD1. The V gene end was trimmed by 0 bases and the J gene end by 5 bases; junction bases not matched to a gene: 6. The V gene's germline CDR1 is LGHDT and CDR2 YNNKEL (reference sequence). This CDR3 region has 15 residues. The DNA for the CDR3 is TGTGCCAGCAGCCAAGAATGGAAGGGGGCTTATGGCTACACCTTC. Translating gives CASSQEWKGAYGYTF.

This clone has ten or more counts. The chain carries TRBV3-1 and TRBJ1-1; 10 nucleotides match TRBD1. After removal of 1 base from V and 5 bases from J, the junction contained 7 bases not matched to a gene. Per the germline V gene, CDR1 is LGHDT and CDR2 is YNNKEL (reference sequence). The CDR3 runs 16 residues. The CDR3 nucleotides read TGTGCCAGCAGCCAAGGGCTTGGGACAGGGGCGACTGAAGCTTTCTTT. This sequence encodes CASSQGLGTGATEAFF.

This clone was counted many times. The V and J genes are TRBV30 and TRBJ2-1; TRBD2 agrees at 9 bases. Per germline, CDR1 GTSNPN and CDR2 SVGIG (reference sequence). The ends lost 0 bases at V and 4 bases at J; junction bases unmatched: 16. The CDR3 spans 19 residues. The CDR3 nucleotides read TGTGCCTGGAGTGTAGGGCTAGCGGGAATAACTAGAGAGTACAATGAGCAGTTCTTC. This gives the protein CAWSVGLAGITREYNEQFF.

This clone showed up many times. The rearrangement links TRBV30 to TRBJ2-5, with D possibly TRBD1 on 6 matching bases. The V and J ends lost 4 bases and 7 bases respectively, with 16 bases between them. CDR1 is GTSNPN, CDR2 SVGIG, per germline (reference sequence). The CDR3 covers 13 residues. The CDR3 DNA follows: TGTGCCTGGAAGTTGGGGGCCATGGGGACCCAGTACTTC. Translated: CAWKLGAMGTQYF.

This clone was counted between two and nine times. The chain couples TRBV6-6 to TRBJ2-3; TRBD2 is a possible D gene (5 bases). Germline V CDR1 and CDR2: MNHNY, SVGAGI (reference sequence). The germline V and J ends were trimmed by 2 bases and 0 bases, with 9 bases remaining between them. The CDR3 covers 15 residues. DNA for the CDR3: TGTGCCAGCAGTTACGGACGGGGTAGCACAGATACGCAGTATTTT. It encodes CASSYGRGSTDTQYF.

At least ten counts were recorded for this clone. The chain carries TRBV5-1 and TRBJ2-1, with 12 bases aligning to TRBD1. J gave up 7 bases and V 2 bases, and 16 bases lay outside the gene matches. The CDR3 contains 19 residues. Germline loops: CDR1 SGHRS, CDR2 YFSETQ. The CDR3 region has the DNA TGCGCCAGCAGCTTTCCTTCGAAGGGGGGACAGGGGGCTGTTAATGAGCAGTTCTTC. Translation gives CASSFPSKGGQGAVNEQFF. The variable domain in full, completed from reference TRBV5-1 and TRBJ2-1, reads KAGVTQTPRYLIKTRGQQVTLSCSPISGHRSVSWYQQTPGQGLQFLFEYFSETQRNKGNFPGRFSGRQFSNSRSEMNVSTLELGDSALYLCASSFPSKGGQGAVNEQFFGPGTRLTVL.

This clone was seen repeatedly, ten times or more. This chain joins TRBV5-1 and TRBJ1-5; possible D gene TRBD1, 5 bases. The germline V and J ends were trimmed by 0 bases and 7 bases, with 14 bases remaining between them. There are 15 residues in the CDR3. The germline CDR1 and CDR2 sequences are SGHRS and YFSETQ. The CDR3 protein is CASSLEGRHGQPQHF. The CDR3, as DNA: TGCGCCAGCAGCTTGGAGGGGAGGCACGGGCAGCCCCAGCATTTT.

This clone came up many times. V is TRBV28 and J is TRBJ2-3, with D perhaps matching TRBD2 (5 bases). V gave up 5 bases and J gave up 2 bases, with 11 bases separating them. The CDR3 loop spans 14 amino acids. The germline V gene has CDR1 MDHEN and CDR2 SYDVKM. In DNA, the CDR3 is TGTGCCAGCAGTCCAACCGGGAACACAGATACGCAGTATTTT. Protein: CASSPTGNTDTQYF.

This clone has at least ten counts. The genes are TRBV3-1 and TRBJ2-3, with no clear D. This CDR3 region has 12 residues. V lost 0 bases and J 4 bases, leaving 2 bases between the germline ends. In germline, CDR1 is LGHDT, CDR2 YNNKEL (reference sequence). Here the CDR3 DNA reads TGTGCCAGCAGCCAAGAAGCAGATACGCAGTATTTT. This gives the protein CASSQEADTQYF.

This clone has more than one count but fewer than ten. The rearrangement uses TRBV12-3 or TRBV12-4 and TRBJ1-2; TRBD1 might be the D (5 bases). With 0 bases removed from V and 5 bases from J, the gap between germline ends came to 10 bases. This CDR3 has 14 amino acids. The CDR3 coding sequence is TGTGCCAGCAGTTTAGCGGCAGGGAGGTATGGCTACACCTTC. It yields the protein CASSLAAGRYGYTF.

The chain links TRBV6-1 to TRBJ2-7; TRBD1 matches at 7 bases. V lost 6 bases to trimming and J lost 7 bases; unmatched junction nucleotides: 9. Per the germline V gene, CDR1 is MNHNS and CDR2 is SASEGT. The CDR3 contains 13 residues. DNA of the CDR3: TGTGCCAGCAGCCCGGGACAGCTGGGAGAGCAGTACTTC. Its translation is CASSPGQLGEQYF.

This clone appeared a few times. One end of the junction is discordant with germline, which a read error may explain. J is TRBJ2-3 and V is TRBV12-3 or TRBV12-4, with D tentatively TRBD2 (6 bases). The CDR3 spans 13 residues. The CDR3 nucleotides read TGTGCCAGCAGGCTCGGGAGCACAGAGACGCAGTATTTT. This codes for CASRLGSTETQYF.

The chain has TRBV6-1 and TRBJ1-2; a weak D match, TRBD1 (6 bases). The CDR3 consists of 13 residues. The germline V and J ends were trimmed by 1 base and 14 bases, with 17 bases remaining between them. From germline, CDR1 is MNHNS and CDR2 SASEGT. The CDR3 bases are TGTGCCAGCAGTGAAGAATTCGGCAGGGGCCAAACCTTC. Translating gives CASSEEFGRGQTF.